These 6 T cell receptor beta chains were sequenced from one sample in a study of early T cells in non-severe SARS-CoV-2 infection. MiXCR, run by TCRdb on the 5' RACE reads, gives a single entry per CDR3 protein. The profile covers tens of thousands of distinct CDR3 sequences, with about 5.7% appearing a single time and roughly 15% taken by the ten largest. Sequences were derived from whole blood, sampled at baseline. The receptors originated from an adult who was a healthcare worker with PCR-confirmed SARS-CoV-2 infection or an uninfected control (not recorded which).

At least ten counts were recorded for this clonotype. The genes are TRBV7-9 and TRBJ2-6; D may be TRBD1 or TRBD2 (5 bases each). The CDR3 covers 15 residues. Germline CDR1 SEHNR, CDR2 FQNEAQ (reference sequence). V lost 3 bases, J lost 1 base, and 7 bases lay in between. CDR3 sequence (DNA): TGTGCCAGCAGCTTCAGGGAGTCTGGGGCCAACGTCCTGACTTTC. Translating gives CASSFRESGANVLTF.

This clonotype was counted at least ten times. The chain couples TRBV5-5 to TRBJ2-5; D is unclear. Between the trimmed V and J ends, which lost 5 bases and 3 bases, there was a span of 11 bases. The germline CDR1 and CDR2 sequences are SGHKS and YYEKEE (reference sequence). The CDR3 consists of 13 residues. The CDR3 coding sequence is TGTGCCAGCAGTCCAGGTCTGGAAGAGACCCAGTACTTC. As protein: CASSPGLEETQYF.

This clonotype was found many times. The genes are TRBV20-1 and TRBJ2-3; D is unclear. Between the trimmed V and J ends, which lost 0 bases and 6 bases, there was a span of 7 bases. The CDR3 has 12 residues. The V gene's germline CDR1 is DFQATT and CDR2 SNEGSKA (reference sequence). The CDR3 nucleotides read TGCAGTGCTAGAGAACTGTTGGATACGCAGTATTTT. Its protein product is CSARELLDTQYF.

This clonotype was observed many times. V usage is TRBV7-2 and J usage is TRBJ1-2; 7 bases map to TRBD1. CDR3 size: 16 residues. Germline CDR1 SGHTA, CDR2 FQGNSA. With 5 bases clipped from V and 5 bases from J, the junction kept 14 bases outside the gene matches. This chain's CDR3 is CASSPYAGQWSYGYTF. As DNA, the CDR3 is TGTGCCAGCAGCCCCTACGCGGGACAGTGGAGTTATGGCTACACCTTC.

The chain couples TRBV7-3 to TRBJ2-3; D perhaps matches TRBD1 (6 bases). The CDR3 covers 13 residues. The V gene's germline CDR1 is SGHTA and CDR2 FQGTGA. The germline V and J ends were trimmed by 1 base and 9 bases, with 11 bases remaining between them. The chain's CDR3 is CASSLNRDKTQYF. The CDR3 DNA follows: TGTGCCAGCAGCTTAAACAGGGATAAGACGCAGTATTTT.

This clonotype is judged medium-sized. For the CDR3, the DNA is TGCAGTGTAGCTGGCGGACCAGATACGCAGTATTTT. Translating gives CSVAGGPDTQYF. The chain has TRBV20-1 and TRBJ2-3; D is undetermined. The CDR3 consists of 12 residues. Germline lookup yields CDR1 DFQATT and CDR2 SNEGSKA (reference sequence). Trimming took 7 bases from V and 4 from J, leaving 12 bases between them.